A selection of T cell receptor beta chains follows, all from one sample in a study of T cells in Graves' hyperthyroidism and ophthalmopathy. Via MiXCR, TCRdb re-called the multiplex PCR reads, giving one row per CDR3 protein. The data contain 500,000 or so distinct CDR3 sequences, approximately 17% of them singletons. Source material: blood. These receptors originate from a woman aged 18 to 35 with Graves' ophthalmopathy. The CDR3 runs from the conserved cysteine through the conserved F or W. Fields, in order: clone size, J gene, D gene, V gene, CDR3 protein, CDR3 DNA. The D gene is left open where the match is weak. The size entry is marked missing in some rows and otherwise reads once, few, many or a size class.

many,TRBJ1-1,.,TRBV4-1,CASSQATGMETEAFF,TGCGCCAGCAGCCAAGCTACAGGGATGGAAACTGAAGCTTTCTTT
.,TRBJ2-3,.,TRBV20-1,CSALPGARDTQYF,TGCAGTGCTCTCCCGGGGGCGAGAGATACGCAGTATTTT
.,TRBJ2-7,.,TRBV6-2/TRBV6-3,CASSYVQVGEQYF,TGTGCCAGCAGTTACGTTCAGGTAGGCGAGCAGTACTTC
.,TRBJ2-1,TRBD1,TRBV6-1,CASSLRPGQGENEQFF,TGTGCCAGCAGCCTACGACCGGGACAGGGTGAAAATGAGCAGTTCTTC
few,TRBJ2-7,.,TRBV28,CASQVGLDEQYF,TGTGCCAGCCAGGTCGGGCTTGACGAGCAGTACTTC
.,TRBJ2-5,TRBD2,TRBV12-3/TRBV12-4,CASSSTSGGAGETQYF,TGTGCCAGCAGTTCGACTAGCGGGGGGGCCGGGGAGACCCAGTACTTC
few,TRBJ2-7,.,TRBV13,CASSFEGEGSYEQYF,TGTGCCAGCAGCTTCGAAGGGGAAGGCTCCTACGAGCAGTACTTC
many,TRBJ1-1,TRBD1,TRBV9,CASSPGQLMNTEAFF,TGTGCCAGCAGCCCGGGACAGTTAATGAACACTGAAGCTTTCTTT
many,TRBJ2-3,TRBD2,TRBV2,CASSSWTSGSRTDTQYF,TGTGCCAGCAGTTCCTGGACTAGCGGGAGTAGGACAGATACGCAGTATTTT
many,TRBJ2-5,.,TRBV7-8,CASSSTDRQETQYF,TGTGCCAGCAGCTCGACCGACCGGCAAGAGACCCAGTACTTC
.,TRBJ2-2,TRBD2,TRBV6-2/TRBV6-3,CASKREGELFF,TGTGCCAGTAAGCGGGAAGGGGAGCTGTTTTTT
many,TRBJ1-2,TRBD1,TRBV20-1,CSASQTGGFGYTF,TGCAGTGCTAGTCAGACAGGGGGCTTTGGCTACACCTTC
few,TRBJ2-7,.,TRBV11-3,CASSLDLVQPVYEQYF,TGTGCCAGCAGCTTAGATCTAGTACAGCCCGTCTACGAGCAGTACTTC
.,TRBJ1-1,.,TRBV19,CASSIPPTALNTEAFF,TGTGCCAGTAGTATTCCGCCGACAGCTTTGAACACTGAAGCTTTCTTT
few,TRBJ1-2,.,TRBV27,CASGLLASRGYTF,TGTGCCAGCGGGTTACTAGCGTCACGCGGCTACACCTTC
.,TRBJ1-1,TRBD1,TRBV5-1,CASSLLAGGSEAFF,TGCGCCAGCAGCTTGTTGGCAGGGGGTAGCGAAGCTTTCTTT
few,TRBJ1-2,.,TRBV30,CAWSTQGNYGYTF,TGTGCCTGGAGTACACAGGGAAACTATGGCTACACCTTC
.,TRBJ2-1,TRBD2,TRBV5-4,CASSQKAGGLYNEQFF,TGTGCCAGCAGCCAGAAAGCGGGGGGTCTATACAATGAGCAGTTCTTC
.,TRBJ1-1,.,TRBV28,CASSSDRRNTEAFF,TGTGCCAGCAGTTCTGACAGGAGGAACACTGAAGCTTTCTTT
.,TRBJ2-1,.,TRBV11-2,CASSSGPTSNEQFF,TGTGCCAGCAGCTCCGGGCCAACCTCTAATGAGCAGTTCTTC
many,TRBJ1-6,TRBD1,TRBV30,CAWTWTGNSPLHF,TGTGCCTGGACCTGGACAGGAAATTCACCCCTCCACTTT
.,TRBJ2-2,.,TRBV10-3,CAISAVTGRDTGELFF,TGTGCCATCAGTGCCGTGACAGGGAGGGACACCGGGGAGCTGTTTTTT
.,TRBJ2-5,.,TRBV6-5,CAGSFLETQYF,TGTGCCGGCAGTTTCTTAGAGACCCAGTACTTC
many,TRBJ2-7,TRBD1,TRBV11-2,CASSLDQGQGFSYEQYF,TGTGCCAGCAGCTTAGATCAGGGACAGGGATTCTCCTACGAGCAGTACTTC
few,TRBJ2-3,.,TRBV6-2/TRBV6-3,CASTEGVGTQYF,TGTGCCAGCACCGAGGGGGTAGGTACGCAGTATTTT
many,TRBJ2-1,TRBD2,TRBV5-1,CASSLEALAGGYNEQFF,TGCGCCAGCAGCTTGGAGGCCCTAGCGGGTGGGTACAATGAGCAGTTCTTC
few,TRBJ2-3,.,TRBV6-2/TRBV6-3,CASSRDTSTDTQYF,TGTGCCAGCAGCCGGGACACTAGCACAGATACGCAGTATTTT
.,TRBJ1-2,TRBD1,TRBV6-1,CASSSTGEHGYTF,TGTGCCAGCAGCTCAACAGGGGAACATGGCTACACCTTC
few,TRBJ1-1,.,TRBV9,CASSVESNTEAFF,TGTGCCAGCAGCGTAGAGTCTAACACTGAAGCTTTCTTT
.,TRBJ1-1,TRBD1,TRBV5-1,CASSLQGAGHTEAFF,TGCGCCAGCAGCTTACAGGGGGCGGGGCACACTGAAGCTTTCTTT
.,TRBJ1-1,TRBD1,TRBV5-5,CASCAVTGANTEAFF,TGCGCCAGCTGCGCCGTTACAGGGGCGAACACTGAAGCCTTCTTT
few,TRBJ1-3,.,TRBV6-1,CASRGGRDSGNTIYF,TGTGCCAGCAGGGGGGGCAGGGACTCTGGAAACACCATATATTTT
few,TRBJ2-2,.,TRBV10-3,CAIKGANTGELFF,TGTGCCATCAAGGGGGCGAACACCGGGGAGCTGTTTTTT
many,TRBJ1-1,TRBD1,TRBV6-1,CASTKGQGGTEAFF,TGTGCCAGCACCAAAGGACAGGGAGGAACTGAAGCTTTCTTT
.,TRBJ1-4,TRBD1,TRBV11-3,CASSPRDRDNEKLFF,TGTGCCAGCAGCCCTAGGGACAGGGACAATGAAAAACTGTTTTTT
.,TRBJ1-1,.,TRBV11-2,CASSLGGGSENTEAFF,TGTGCCAGCAGCCTAGGGGGGGGCTCGGAGAACACTGAAGCTTTCTTT
many,TRBJ2-5,.,TRBV11-3,CASSLGARAQETQYF,TGTGCCAGCAGCTTAGGTGCTCGCGCACAAGAGACCCAGTACTTC
.,TRBJ1-4,.,TRBV5-6,CASSLGDYNEKLFF,TGTGCCAGCAGCTTGGGGGACTACAATGAAAAACTGTTTTTT
many,TRBJ2-5,TRBD2,TRBV11-2,CASSQAGGYQETQYF,TGTGCCAGCAGCCAAGCGGGGGGGTACCAAGAGACCCAGTACTTC
many,TRBJ1-5,.,TRBV28,CASSPQSNQPQHF,TGTGCCAGCAGCCCACAAAGCAATCAGCCCCAGCATTTT
.,TRBJ1-2,TRBD1,TRBV5-1,CASSTGQGGAYGYTF,TGCGCCAGCAGCACCGGACAGGGTGGGGCCTATGGCTACACCTTC
once,TRBJ2-3,.,TRBV12-3/TRBV12-4,CASGRADTQYF,TGTGCCAGTGGGCGGGCAGATACGCAGTATTTT
few,TRBJ2-5,.,TRBV29-1,CSALGAYQETQYF,TGCAGCGCCTTAGGGGCGTACCAAGAGACCCAGTACTTC
.,TRBJ1-5,.,TRBV19,CASSDLDSPWDQPQHF,TGTGCCAGTAGTGATCTGGACAGTCCTTGGGATCAGCCCCAGCATTTT
many,TRBJ2-7,TRBD2,TRBV20-1,CSATFRDAGGPYEQYF,TGCAGTGCTACCTTTCGCGACGCGGGAGGGCCCTACGAGCAGTACTTC